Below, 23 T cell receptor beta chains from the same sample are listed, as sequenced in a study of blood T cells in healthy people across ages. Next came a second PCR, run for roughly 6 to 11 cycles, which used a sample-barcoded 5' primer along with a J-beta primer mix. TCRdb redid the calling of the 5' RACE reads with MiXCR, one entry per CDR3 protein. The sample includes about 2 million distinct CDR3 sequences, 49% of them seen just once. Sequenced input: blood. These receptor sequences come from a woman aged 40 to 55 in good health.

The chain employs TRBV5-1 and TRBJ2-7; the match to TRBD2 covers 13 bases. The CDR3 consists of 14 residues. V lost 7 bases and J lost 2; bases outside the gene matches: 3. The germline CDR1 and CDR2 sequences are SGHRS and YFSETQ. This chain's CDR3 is CASGLAGATYEQYF. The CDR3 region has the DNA TGCGCCAGCGGACTAGCGGGGGCCACCTACGAGCAGTACTTC.

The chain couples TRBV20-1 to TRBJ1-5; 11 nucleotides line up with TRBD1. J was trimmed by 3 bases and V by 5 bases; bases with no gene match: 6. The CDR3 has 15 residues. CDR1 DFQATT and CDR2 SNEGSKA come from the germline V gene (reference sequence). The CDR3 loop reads CSAVDRGQFNQPQHF. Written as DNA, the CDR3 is TGCAGTGCTGTGGACAGGGGGCAATTCAATCAGCCCCAGCATTTT.

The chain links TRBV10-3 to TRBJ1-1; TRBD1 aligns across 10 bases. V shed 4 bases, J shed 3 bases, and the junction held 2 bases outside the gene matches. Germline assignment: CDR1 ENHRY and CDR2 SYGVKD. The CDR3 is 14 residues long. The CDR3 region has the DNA TGTGCCATCAGTGGGACAGGGGGGGACACTGAAGCTTTCTTT. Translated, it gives CAISGTGGDTEAFF.

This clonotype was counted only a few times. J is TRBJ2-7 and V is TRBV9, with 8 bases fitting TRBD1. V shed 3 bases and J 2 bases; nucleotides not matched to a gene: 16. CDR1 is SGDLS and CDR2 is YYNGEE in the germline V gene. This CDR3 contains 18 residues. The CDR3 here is CASSANPGGQVNTYEQYF. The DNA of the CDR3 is TGTGCCAGCAGCGCCAATCCTGGGGGACAGGTAAATACCTACGAGCAGTACTTC.

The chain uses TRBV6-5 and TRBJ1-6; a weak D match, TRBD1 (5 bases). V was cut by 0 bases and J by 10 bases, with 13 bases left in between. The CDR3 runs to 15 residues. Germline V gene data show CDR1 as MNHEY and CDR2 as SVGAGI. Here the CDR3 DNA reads TGTGCCAGCAGTTACTCGTCCAAGGGGAACTCACCCCTCCACTTT. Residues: CASSYSSKGNSPLHF.

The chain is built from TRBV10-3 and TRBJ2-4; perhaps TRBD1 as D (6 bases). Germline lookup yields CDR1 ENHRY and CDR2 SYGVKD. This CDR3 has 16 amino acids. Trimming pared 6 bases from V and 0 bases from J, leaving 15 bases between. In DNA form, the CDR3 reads TGTGCCATCAGCGAACAGGGCTCGCTAGCCAAAAACATTCAGTACTTC. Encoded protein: CAISEQGSLAKNIQYF.

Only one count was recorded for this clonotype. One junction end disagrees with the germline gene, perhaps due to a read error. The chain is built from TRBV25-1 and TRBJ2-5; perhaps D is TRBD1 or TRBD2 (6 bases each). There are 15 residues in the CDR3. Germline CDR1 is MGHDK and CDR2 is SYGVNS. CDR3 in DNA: TGTGCCAGCAGTGAGGGGAGGACAGTCCAAGAGACCCAGTGCTTC. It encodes CASSEGRTVQETQCF.

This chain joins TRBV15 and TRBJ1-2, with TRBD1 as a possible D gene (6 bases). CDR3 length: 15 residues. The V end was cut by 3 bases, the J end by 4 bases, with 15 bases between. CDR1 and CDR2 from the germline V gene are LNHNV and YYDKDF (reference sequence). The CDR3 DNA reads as TGTGCCACCAGCAGGGTCAGTACAGGGCTCTATGGCTACACCTTC. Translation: CATSRVSTGLYGYTF. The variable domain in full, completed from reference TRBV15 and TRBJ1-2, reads DAMVIQNPRYQVTQFGKPVTLSCSQTLNHNVMYWYQQKSSQAPKLLFHYYDKDFNNEADTPDNFQSRRPNTSFCFLDIRSPGLGDTAMYLCATSRVSTGLYGYTFGSGTRLTVV.

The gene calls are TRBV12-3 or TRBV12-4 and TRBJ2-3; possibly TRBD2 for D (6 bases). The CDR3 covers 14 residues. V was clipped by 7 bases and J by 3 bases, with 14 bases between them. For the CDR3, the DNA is TGTGCCAGCAATACGGGACTCCGAACAGATACGCAGTATTTT. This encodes CASNTGLRTDTQYF.

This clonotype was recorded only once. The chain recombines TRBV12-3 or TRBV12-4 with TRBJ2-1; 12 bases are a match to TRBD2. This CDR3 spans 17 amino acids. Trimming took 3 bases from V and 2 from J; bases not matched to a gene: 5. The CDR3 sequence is CASSFMRLAGAYNEQFF. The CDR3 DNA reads TGTGCCAGCAGTTTTATGAGACTAGCGGGGGCCTACAATGAGCAGTTCTTC.

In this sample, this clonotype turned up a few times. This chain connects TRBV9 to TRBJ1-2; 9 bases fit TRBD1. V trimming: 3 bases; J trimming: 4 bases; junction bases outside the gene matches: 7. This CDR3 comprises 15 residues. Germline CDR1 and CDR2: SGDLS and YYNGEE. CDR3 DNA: TGTGCCAGCAGCGGAATCGGGACAGGGTTCTATGGCTACACCTTC. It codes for CASSGIGTGFYGYTF.

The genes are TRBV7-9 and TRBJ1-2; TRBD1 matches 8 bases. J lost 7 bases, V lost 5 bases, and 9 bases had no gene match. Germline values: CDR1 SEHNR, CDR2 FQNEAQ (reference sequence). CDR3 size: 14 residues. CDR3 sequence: CASSAMTGACGYTF. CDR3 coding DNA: TGTGCCAGCAGCGCAATGACAGGGGCCTGTGGCTACACCTTC.

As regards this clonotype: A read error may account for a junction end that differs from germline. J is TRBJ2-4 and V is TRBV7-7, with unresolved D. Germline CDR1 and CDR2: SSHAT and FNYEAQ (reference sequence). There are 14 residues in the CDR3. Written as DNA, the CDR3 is TGTGCTAGCAGCTCGGACCTAGCCAAAAACATTCAGTACTTC. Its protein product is CASSSDLAKNIQYF.

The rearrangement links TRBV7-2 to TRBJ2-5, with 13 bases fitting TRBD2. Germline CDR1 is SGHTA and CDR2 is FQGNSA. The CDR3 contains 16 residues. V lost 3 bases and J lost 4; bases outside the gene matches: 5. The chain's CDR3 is CASSFPTSGGAETQYF. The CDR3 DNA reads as TGTGCCAGCAGCTTCCCTACTAGCGGGGGGGCAGAGACCCAGTACTTC.

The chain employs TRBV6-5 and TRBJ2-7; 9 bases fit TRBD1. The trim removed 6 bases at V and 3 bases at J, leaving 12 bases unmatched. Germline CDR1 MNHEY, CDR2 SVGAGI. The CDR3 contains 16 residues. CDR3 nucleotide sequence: TGTGCCAGCAGCTCGGGACGGACAGGGGTTGTCTACGAGCAGTACTTC. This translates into CASSSGRTGVVYEQYF.

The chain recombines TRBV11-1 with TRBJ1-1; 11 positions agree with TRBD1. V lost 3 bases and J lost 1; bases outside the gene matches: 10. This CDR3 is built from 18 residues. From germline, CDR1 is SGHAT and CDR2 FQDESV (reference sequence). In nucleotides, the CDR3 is TGTGCCAGCAGCTTTTCTGCGGGACAGGGGGAGGAGAACACTGAAGCTTTCTTT. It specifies CASSFSAGQGEENTEAFF.

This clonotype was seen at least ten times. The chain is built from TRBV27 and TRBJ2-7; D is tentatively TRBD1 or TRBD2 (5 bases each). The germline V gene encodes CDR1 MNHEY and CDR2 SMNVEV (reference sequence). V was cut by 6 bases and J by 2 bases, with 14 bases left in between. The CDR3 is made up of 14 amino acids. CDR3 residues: CASSLGTATYEQYF. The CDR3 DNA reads TGTGCCAGCAGCTTGGGGACGGCCACCTACGAGCAGTACTTC.

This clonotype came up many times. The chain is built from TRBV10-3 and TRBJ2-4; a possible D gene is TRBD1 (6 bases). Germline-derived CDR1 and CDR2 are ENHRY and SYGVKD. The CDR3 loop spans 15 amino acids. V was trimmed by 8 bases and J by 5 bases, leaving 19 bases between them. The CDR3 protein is CAIAPGLDRENIQYF. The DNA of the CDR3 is TGTGCCATCGCACCAGGATTGGACAGAGAAAACATTCAGTACTTC.

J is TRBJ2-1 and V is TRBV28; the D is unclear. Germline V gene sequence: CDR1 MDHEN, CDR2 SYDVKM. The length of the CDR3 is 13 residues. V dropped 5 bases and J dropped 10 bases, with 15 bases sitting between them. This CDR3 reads CASSAPLGPEQFF. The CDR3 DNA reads TGTGCCAGCAGTGCGCCTCTAGGCCCAGAGCAGTTCTTC.

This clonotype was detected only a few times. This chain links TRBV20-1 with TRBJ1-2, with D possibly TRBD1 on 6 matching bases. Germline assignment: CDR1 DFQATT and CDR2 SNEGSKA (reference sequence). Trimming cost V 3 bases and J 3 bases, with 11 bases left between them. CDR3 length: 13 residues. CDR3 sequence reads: CSASGQGYYGYTF. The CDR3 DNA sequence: TGCAGTGCTAGCGGGCAGGGGTACTATGGCTACACCTTC.

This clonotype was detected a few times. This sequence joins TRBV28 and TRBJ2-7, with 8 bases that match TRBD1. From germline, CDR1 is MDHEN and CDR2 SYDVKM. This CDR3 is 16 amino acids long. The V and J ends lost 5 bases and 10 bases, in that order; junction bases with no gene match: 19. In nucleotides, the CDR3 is TGTGCCAGCAGTCCTCCACGACAGGGGAAGGAAGAGACTCAGTACTTC. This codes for CASSPPRQGKEETQYF.

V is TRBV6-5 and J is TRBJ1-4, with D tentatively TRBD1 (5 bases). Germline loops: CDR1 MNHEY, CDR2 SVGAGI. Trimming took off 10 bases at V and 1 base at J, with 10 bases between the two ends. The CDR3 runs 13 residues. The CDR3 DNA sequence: TGTGCCACTAAGGGACTAACTAATGAAAAACTGTTTTTT. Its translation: CATKGLTNEKLFF.

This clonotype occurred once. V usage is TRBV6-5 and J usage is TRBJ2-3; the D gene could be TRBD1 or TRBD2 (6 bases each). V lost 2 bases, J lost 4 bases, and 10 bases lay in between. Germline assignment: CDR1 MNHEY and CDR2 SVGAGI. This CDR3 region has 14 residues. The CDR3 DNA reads TGTGCCAGCAGTTACGGGGGGCCCTCAGATACGCAGTATTTT. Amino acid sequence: CASSYGGPSDTQYF.